This is a list of T cell receptor beta chains from one sample in a study of cytomegalovirus exposure and HLA in healthy donors. Measured with immunoSEQ multiplex PCR; TCRdb has only the in-frame clones, and not every one. The sample contains under 100,000 clones, 95% to 98% of which appear only once. The specimen was PBMCs. The receptor source for this set is a man aged 18-30 years in good health and CMV-seronegative. Both conserved end residues are part of each CDR3. A D gene is named only where the DNA matches it firmly. Where a row states a size, it is once, few, many or the class of an expanded clone; other rows omit it.

d_gene: TRBD1
v_gene: TRBV13
j_gene: TRBJ1-2
abundance: once
CDR3nt: TGTGCCAGCAGCTCGGGACAGCTGAATTATGGCTACACCTTC
CDR3aa: CASSSGQLNYGYTF

d_gene: TRBD2
v_gene: TRBV29-1
j_gene: TRBJ2-1
abundance: once
CDR3nt: TGCAGCGTTGATGGGACTAGGGGTTACAATGAGCAGTTCTTC
CDR3aa: CSVDGTRGYNEQFF

d_gene: NA
v_gene: TRBV19
j_gene: TRBJ1-1
abundance: NA
CDR3nt: TGTGCCAGTAGTCCGCGGACAACTGAAGCTTTCTTT
CDR3aa: CASSPRTTEAFF

d_gene: TRBD2
v_gene: TRBV9
j_gene: TRBJ2-7
abundance: NA
CDR3nt: TGTGCCAGCAGCCCGGGACTAGCGGGAGGTAACGAGCAGTACTTC
CDR3aa: CASSPGLAGGNEQYF

d_gene: TRBD1
v_gene: TRBV19
j_gene: TRBJ1-1
abundance: NA
CDR3nt: TGTGCCAGTAGGAAGGACAGGGGGGGCACTGAAGCTTTCTTT
CDR3aa: CASRKDRGGTEAFF

d_gene: NA
v_gene: TRBV5-6
j_gene: TRBJ1-5
abundance: NA
CDR3nt: TGTGCCAGCAGCTTGGCCGGGATTACCTCCTTATATAGCAATCAGCCCCAGCATTTT
CDR3aa: CASSLAGITSLYSNQPQHF

d_gene: TRBD2
v_gene: TRBV5-8
j_gene: TRBJ2-1
abundance: NA
CDR3nt: TGTGCCAGCAGCTTAACACTAGCGGGAGCTCTTGAGCAGTTCTTC
CDR3aa: CASSLTLAGALEQFF

d_gene: TRBD1
v_gene: TRBV7-9
j_gene: TRBJ2-2
abundance: NA
CDR3nt: TGTGCCAGCAGCCCACGGGACAGGTCTCTTTCCGGGGAGCTGTTTTTT
CDR3aa: CASSPRDRSLSGELFF

d_gene: NA
v_gene: TRBV27
j_gene: TRBJ2-1
abundance: NA
CDR3nt: TGTGCCAGCAGTTTGTTCGGGGACTTAAGCTCCTACAATGAGCAGTTCTTC
CDR3aa: CASSLFGDLSSYNEQFF

d_gene: NA
v_gene: TRBV7-2
j_gene: TRBJ2-2
abundance: NA
CDR3nt: TGTGCCAGCAGCTCTACTCCCACCGGGGAGCTGTTTTTT
CDR3aa: CASSSTPTGELFF

d_gene: TRBD1
v_gene: TRBV7-6
j_gene: TRBJ1-3
abundance: NA
CDR3nt: TGTGCCAGCAGCTCCCAGACAGGGGGAAACACCATATATTTT
CDR3aa: CASSSQTGGNTIYF

d_gene: NA
v_gene: TRBV6-1
j_gene: TRBJ1-4
abundance: NA
CDR3nt: TGTGCCAGCAGTGCCAAGGGAGGAAATGAAAAACTGTTTTTT
CDR3aa: CASSAKGGNEKLFF

d_gene: NA
v_gene: TRBV11-2
j_gene: TRBJ2-1
abundance: NA
CDR3nt: TGTGCCAGCAGCCCCGGACAGCACAATGAGCAGTTCTTC
CDR3aa: CASSPGQHNEQFF